The 6 T cell receptor beta chains below come from one sample, sequenced in a study of cytomegalovirus exposure and HLA in healthy donors. PCR amplification relied on 60 Vbeta primers (plus 13 Jbeta primers). The method was immunoSEQ multiplex PCR; TCRdb's version includes in-frame clones alone and lacks a portion of them. The data contain a few hundred thousand clones, about 90% of them singletons. Specimen: PBMCs. The receptors here all came from a girl aged 2 to 9 in good health and CMV-seronegative.

This chain uses TRBV28 with TRBJ1-4; weak D call: TRBD1 (5 bases). Per germline, CDR1 MDHEN and CDR2 SYDVKM. The ends were cut back, 0 bases at V and 7 bases at J, with 21 bases in the middle. This CDR3 region has 18 residues. The CDR3 DNA sequence: TGTGCCAGCAGTTTATGGGGTATGGAGGGGTTTTCTATTGAAAAACTGTTTTTT. Amino acids: CASSLWGMEGFSIEKLFF.

This clone was counted only a few times. The chain recombines TRBV19 with TRBJ1-5, with D maybe TRBD1 (6 bases). V lost 6 bases and J 4 bases, leaving 16 bases between the germline ends. Germline CDR1 reads LNHDA; CDR2 reads SQIVND (reference sequence). The CDR3 extends over 15 amino acids. This CDR3 is CASRMLGQNNQPQHF. CDR3 coding DNA: TGTGCCAGTAGGATGTTGGGACAAAATAATCAGCCCCAGCATTTT.

The chain recombines TRBV7-9 with TRBJ2-1; D perhaps matches TRBD1 (6 bases). Trimming shortened V by 1 base and J by 5 bases, and 9 bases separated the two germline ends. The CDR3 runs 14 residues. CDR1 is SEHNR and CDR2 is FQNEAQ in the germline V gene (reference sequence). The CDR3, as DNA: TGTGCCAGCAGCTTAGAGAACAGGGACAATGAGCAGTTCTTC. This sequence encodes CASSLENRDNEQFF.

This rearrangement joins TRBV7-8 to TRBJ2-7, with TRBD1 as a possible D gene (6 bases). The V gene lost 1 base and the J gene lost 7 bases, with 14 bases spanning the gap. This CDR3 has 14 amino acids. Per the germline V gene, CDR1 is SGHVS and CDR2 is FQNEAQ. The DNA of the CDR3 is TGTGCCAGCAGCTTAGAAGGACAGTCGGGGGAGCAGTACTTC. Translating it yields CASSLEGQSGEQYF.

The rearrangement joins TRBV6-5 to TRBJ2-7, with a tentative D call TRBD1 (5 bases). The ends were cut back, 6 bases at V and 1 base at J, with 7 bases in the middle. This CDR3 is built from 12 residues. Germline V gene data show CDR1 as MNHEY and CDR2 as SVGAGI. In DNA, the CDR3 is TGTGCCAGCAGCCAGGGTTCCTACGAGCAGTACTTC. It codes for CASSQGSYEQYF.

The chain employs TRBV7-8 and TRBJ2-1, with TRBD2 matching 12 bases. The CDR3 consists of 20 residues. Trimming took 2 bases from V and 1 from J; bases not matched to a gene: 12. Germline CDR1 is SGHVS and CDR2 is FQNEAQ. The CDR3 sequence is CASSLNPPTSGGRSYNEQFF. CDR3 in DNA: TGTGCCAGCAGCTTAAACCCCCCGACTAGCGGGGGAAGATCCTACAATGAGCAGTTCTTC.